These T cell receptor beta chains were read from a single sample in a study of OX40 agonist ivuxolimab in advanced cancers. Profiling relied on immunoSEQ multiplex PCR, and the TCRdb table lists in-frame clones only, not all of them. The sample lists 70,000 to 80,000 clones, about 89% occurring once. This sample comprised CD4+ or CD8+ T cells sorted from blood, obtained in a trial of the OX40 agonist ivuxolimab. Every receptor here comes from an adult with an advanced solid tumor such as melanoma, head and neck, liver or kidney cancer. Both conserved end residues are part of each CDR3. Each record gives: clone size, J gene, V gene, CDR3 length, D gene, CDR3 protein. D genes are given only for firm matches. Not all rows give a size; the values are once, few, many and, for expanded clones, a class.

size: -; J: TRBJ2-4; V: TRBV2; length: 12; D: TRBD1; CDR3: CASGAGGNIQYF
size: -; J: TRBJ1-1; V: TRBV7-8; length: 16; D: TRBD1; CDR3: CASSLEAGGAGTEAFF
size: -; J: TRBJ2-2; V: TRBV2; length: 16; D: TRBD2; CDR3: CASLTGSGGLTGELFF
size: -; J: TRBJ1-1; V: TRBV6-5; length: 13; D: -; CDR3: CASSYEGGTEAFF
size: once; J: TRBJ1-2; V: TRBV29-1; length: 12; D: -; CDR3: CSCTDIYGGYTF
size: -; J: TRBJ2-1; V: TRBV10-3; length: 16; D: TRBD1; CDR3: CAIRVQGTGHNNEQFF
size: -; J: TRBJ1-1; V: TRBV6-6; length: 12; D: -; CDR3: CASKQGIEAAFF
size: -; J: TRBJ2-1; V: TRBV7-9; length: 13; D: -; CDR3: CASNGRSRGEQFF
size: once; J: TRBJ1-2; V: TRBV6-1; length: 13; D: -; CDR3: CASRPPSGYGYTF
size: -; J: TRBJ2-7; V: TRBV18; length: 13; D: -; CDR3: CASSLAGTYEQYF
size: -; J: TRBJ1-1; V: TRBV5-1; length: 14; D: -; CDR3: CASSFGTGNTEAFF
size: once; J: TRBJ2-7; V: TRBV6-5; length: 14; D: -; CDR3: CASSYRRGAYEQYF
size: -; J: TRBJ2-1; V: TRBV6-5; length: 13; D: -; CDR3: CASSKGHFNEQFF
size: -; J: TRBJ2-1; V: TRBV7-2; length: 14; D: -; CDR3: CASSPPPGNNEQFF
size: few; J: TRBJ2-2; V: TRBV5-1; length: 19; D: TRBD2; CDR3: CASSLAPGLAGLNTGELFF
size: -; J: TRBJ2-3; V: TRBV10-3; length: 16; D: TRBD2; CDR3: CAIRERASGGTDTQYF
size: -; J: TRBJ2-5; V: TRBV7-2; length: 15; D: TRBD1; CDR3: CASSLENPGQGTQYF
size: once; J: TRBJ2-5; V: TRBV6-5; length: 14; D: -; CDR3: CASSPGPLQETQYF
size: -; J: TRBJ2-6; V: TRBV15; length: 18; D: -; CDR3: CATSSSPARVSGANVLTF
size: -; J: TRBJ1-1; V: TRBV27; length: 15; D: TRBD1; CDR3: CASTPEGQGGSEAFF
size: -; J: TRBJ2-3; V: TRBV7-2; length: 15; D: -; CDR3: CASSFIVGSTDTQYF
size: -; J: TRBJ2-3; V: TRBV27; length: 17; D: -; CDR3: CASSLSGIVGGTDTQYF
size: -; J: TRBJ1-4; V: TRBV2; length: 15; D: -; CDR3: CASSEMARSWEKLFF
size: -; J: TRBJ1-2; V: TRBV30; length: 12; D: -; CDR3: CAWSPLKYGYTF
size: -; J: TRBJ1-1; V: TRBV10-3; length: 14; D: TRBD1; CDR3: CAISVRQGNTEAFF
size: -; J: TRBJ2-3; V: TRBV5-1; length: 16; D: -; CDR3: CASSLALATRTDTQYF
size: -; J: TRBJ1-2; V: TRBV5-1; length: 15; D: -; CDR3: CASSLGTATNYGYTF
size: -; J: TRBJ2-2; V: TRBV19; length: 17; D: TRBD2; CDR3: CASNIGGRAGNTGELFF
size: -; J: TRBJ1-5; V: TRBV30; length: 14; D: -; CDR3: CAWSLSTQDQPQHF